A single T cell receptor beta chain is shown here with its context. The antigen is unknown. The diagnostic criteria for definite or probable disease, as recently defined, were met by the patients with Susac syndrome. The germline V gene encodes CDR1 SQVTM and CDR2 ANQGSEA. The CDR3 loop spans 17 amino acids. J gave up 2 bases and V 7 bases, and 14 bases lay outside the gene matches. This sample stems from a study of CD8 T cells in Susac syndrome. Study-level information: Within the sequenced Susac syndrome patient group, about six exhibited active disease and eight were in remission. Study-level results: Susac-specific public clones numbered 15 to 20 in total CD8+ repertoires (and 5 or 6 in CD8+ TEMRA repertoires).

With random hexamers, 0.5 to 1 ug RNA was reverse transcribed. immunoSEQ multiplex PCR amplified TCR beta CDR3 across 54 Vbeta, 13 Jbeta. MiXCR, applied by TCRdb to the immunoSEQ multiplex PCR reads, yields one record per CDR3 protein. The repertoire includes 80,000 to 95,000 distinct CDR3 sequences, approximately 95% of them detected once, and less than 0.95% sits in the top ten. The chain employs TRBV29-1 and TRBJ2-6; 7 bases align to TRBD1. The sample comprised CD8+ T cells from PBMCs. The receptor's source is a human donor with Susac syndrome. CDR3 nucleotide sequence: TGCAGCGCACCAGACGAGGGGGCCCTCCCTGGGGCCAACGTCCTGACTTTC. Protein product: CSAPDEGALPGANVLTF. Full variable domain (outside the CDR3, taken from reference TRBV29-1 and TRBJ2-6): SAVISQKPSRDICQRGTSLTIQCQVDSQVTMMFWYRQQPGQSLTLIATANQGSEATYESGFVIDKFPISRPNLTFSTLTVSNMSPEDSSIYLCSAPDEGALPGANVLTFGAGSRLTVL.